Here is one T cell receptor beta chain with its context. The antigen it recognizes is unknown. The record has no base qualities; no much larger clone is one base away. This entry comes from a study of T cells in Graves' hyperthyroidism and ophthalmopathy (dated by TCRdb to between 2018 and 2021). Describing the broader study: To identify TCR V-J signatures that set the groups apart, the researchers used a discovery cohort of 100 or so patients, made up of 40 to 45 with Graves' ophthalmopathy and 55 to 65 with stable Graves' hyperthyroidism. Prospective prediction of ophthalmopathy was tested in an independent validation cohort consisting of 18 to 20 hyperthyroidism patients and 17 patients who later progressed to ophthalmopathy. The 95 to 100 discovery patients were randomly divided into training and test sets at a 7:3 ratio. In six Graves' hyperthyroidism patients, the study also compared T-cell repertoires from thyroid tissue with T-cell repertoires from blood. After blood sampling, hyperthyroidism patients were treated with methimazole at a starting dose of 30 mg daily, and ophthalmopathy patients were treated with high-dose intravenous methylprednisolone. TCR Vbeta CDR3 sequencing of 120 to 150 peripheral blood samples (approximately 44 ophthalmopathy, 75 hyperthyroidism and approximately 17 progressor patients) is reported in the paper. Paper-wide results and their limitations: Most expanded thyroid clonotypes (frequency above 0.001) were also detected in blood, suggesting blood repertoires may reflect thyroid immune responses. Sample size was not statistically predetermined, and blinding of investigators to group allocation was not performed. In validation, the model predicted progression to ophthalmopathy with 55% to 71% sensitivity and around 72% specificity, a median of 6.5 months before onset. In cross-validation, a model built on a 13 V-J signature told ophthalmopathy apart from stable hyperthyroidism with just under 90% sensitivity and about 81% specificity, and in testing the same model reached 80%/75%.

Any patient with an uncontrolled infection, another autoimmune disease, pregnancy or lactation was excluded. Diagnoses relied on clinical symptoms, serum thyroxine and TRAb, thyroid ultrasound and orbital computed tomography. Trizol reagent was used to extract total RNA, and RNA quality was then checked on an Agilent 2100 Bioanalyzer. Amplification of TCR beta CDR3 regions was carried out from RNA transcripts. The TCR CDR3 was subjected to a first round of RT-PCR using the HTBI primer set and the Qiagen OneStep RT-PCR kit. A second multiplex PCR round built the libraries, followed by size selection and purification. The libraries were sequenced on an Illumina HiSeq2000 using paired-end 100 bp reads. Turning to the authors' computational methods: Raw data were processed with SOAPnuke, discarding reads with adapters, uncalled bases, mean Phred below 15, or no exact constant-primer or identifier match. COPE v1.2.5 was used to merge high-quality paired reads, and clonotypes were defined as unique nucleotide sequences. Clonotypes were aligned to IMGT TRBV, TRBD and TRBJ reference segments using MiTCR v1.1. The analysis included only V-J combinations with a frequency above 0.0001, which together covered roughly 99% of the repertoires. The TCS score was defined as F50 (clonal expansion) divided by E x V (chaos), with BLOSUM62-based TCRdist calculated between CDR3 peptides within each V-J. Welch's t-statistics and random forest reduced around 550 V-J features to about 12, which were used in a naive Bayes classifier (R e1071). The Morisita-Horn index was used to measure how similar the thyroid and blood repertoires were. Clones were called with MiXCR by TCRdb after fastp trimmed the public reads at Q25, and only in-frame beta chains were retained. One record per CDR3 amino acid sequence lists the most common genes and DNA. These V and J calls rely on TCRdb rather than the paper's analysis. Recorded for this sample are 480,000 or so distinct CDR3 sequences; 40% to 50% of them occurred a single time. The ten largest clones capture 44% of the sample.

Trimming removed 2 bases from V and 7 bases from J, leaving 12 bases between the germline ends. The germline V gene specifies SGHRS as CDR1 and YFSETQ as CDR2. The CDR3 numbers 13 residues from cysteine through phenylalanine. Solely the CDR3 DNA is kept, with 39 bases framed from the first base. The chain couples TRBV5-1 to TRBJ1-1; no D gene can be assigned with confidence. This clonotype was obtained from an adult woman with Graves' disease, either hyperthyroidism or ophthalmopathy (not recorded which). The sequenced sample was peripheral blood or thyroid tissue (not recorded which). The bases read TGCGCCAGCAGCTTTATGGCAGAGAATGAAGCTTTCTTT. It specifies CASSFMAENEAFF.